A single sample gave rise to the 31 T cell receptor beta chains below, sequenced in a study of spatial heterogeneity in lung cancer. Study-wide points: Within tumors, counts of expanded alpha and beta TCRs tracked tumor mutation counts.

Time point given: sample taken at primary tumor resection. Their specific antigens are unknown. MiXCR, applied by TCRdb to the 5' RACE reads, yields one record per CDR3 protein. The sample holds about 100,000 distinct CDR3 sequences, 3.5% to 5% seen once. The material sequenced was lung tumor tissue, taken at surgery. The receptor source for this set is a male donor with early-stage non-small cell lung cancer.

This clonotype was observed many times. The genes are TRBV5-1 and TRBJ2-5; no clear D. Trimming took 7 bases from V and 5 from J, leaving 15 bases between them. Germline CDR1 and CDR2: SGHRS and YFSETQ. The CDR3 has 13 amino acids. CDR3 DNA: TGCGCCAGCTCCTCAACGATAGTGGAGACCCAGTACTTC. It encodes CASSSTIVETQYF.

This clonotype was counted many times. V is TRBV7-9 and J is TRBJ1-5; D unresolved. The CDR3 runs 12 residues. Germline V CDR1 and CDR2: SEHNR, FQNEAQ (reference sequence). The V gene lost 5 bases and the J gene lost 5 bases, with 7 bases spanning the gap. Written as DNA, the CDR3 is TGTGCCAGCAGCACGGACGATCAGCCCCAGCATTTT. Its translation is CASSTDDQPQHF.

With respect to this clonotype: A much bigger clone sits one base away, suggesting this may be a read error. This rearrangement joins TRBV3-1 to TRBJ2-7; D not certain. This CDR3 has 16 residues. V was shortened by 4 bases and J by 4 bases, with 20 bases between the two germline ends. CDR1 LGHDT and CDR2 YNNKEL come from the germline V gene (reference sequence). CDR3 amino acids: CASSRDRAIHVYEQYF. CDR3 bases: TGTGCCAGCAGCCGCGACCGGGCCATACACGTTTACGAGCAGTACTTC.

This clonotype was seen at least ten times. The CDR3 DNA sequence: TGTGCCAGCAGTTCGCCCGCAACTAGCTCCGAGCAGTACTTC. This gives the protein CASSSPATSSEQYF. The chain has TRBV27 and TRBJ2-7, with D perhaps matching TRBD2 (6 bases). V was trimmed by 4 bases and J by 6 bases, leaving 16 bases between them. Germline lookup yields CDR1 MNHEY and CDR2 SMNVEV (reference sequence). CDR3 length: 14 amino acids.

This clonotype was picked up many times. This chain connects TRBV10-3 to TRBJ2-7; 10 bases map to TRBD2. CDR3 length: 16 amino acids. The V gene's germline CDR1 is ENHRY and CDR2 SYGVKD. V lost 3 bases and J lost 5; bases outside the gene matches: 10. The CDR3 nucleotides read TGTGCCATCAGTGACCGAGCGGGAGGGCCTTTTGACGAGCAGTACTTC. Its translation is CAISDRAGGPFDEQYF.

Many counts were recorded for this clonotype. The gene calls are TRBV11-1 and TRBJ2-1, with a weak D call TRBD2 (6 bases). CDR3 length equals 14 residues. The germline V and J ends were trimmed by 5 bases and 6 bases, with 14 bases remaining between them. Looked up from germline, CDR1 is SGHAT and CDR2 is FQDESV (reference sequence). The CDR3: CASSGRTIRNEQFF. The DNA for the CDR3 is TGTGCCAGCAGCGGCAGGACTATCCGCAATGAGCAGTTCTTC.

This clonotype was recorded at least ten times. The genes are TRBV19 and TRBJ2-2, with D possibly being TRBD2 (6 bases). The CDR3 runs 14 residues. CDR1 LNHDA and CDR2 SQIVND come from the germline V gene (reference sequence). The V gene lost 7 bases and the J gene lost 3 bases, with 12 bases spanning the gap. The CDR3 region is CASKWRGDTGELFF. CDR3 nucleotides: TGTGCCAGTAAGTGGCGGGGCGACACCGGGGAGCTGTTTTTT.

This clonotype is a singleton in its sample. The CDR3: CASSHQESTDTQYF. The CDR3 bases are TGTGCCAGCAGTCATCAGGAAAGCACAGATACGCAGTATTTT. V usage is TRBV6-5 and J usage is TRBJ2-3; D gene ambiguous. The CDR3 has 14 residues. CDR1 and CDR2 from the germline V gene are MNHEY and SVGAGI. Trimming took off 5 bases at V and 0 bases at J, with 9 bases between the two ends.

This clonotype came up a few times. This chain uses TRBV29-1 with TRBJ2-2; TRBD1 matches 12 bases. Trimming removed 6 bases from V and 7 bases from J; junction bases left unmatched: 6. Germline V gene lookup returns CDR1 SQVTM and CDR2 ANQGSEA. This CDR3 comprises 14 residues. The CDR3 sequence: CSVGTGGADGELFF. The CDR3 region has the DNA TGCAGCGTAGGGACAGGGGGCGCCGACGGGGAGCTGTTTTTT.

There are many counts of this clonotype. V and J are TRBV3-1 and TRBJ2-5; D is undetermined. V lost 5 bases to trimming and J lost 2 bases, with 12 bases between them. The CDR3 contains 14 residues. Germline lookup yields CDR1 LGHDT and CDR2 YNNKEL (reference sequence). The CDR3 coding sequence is TGTGCCAGCAGCGAACAGCTCCAACAAGAGACCCAGTACTTC. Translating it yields CASSEQLQQETQYF.

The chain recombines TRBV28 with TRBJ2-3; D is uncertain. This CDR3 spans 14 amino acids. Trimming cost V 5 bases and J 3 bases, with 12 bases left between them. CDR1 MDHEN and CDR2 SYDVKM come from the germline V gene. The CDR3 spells CASSPPGGTDTQYF. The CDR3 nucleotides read TGTGCCAGCAGTCCCCCCGGCGGAACAGATACGCAGTATTTT.

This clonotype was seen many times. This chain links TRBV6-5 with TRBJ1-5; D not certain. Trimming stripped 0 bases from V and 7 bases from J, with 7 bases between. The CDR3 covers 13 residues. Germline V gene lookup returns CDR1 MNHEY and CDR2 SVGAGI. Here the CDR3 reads CASSYSKSQPQHF. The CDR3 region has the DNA TGTGCCAGCAGTTACTCGAAGAGCCAGCCCCAGCATTTT.

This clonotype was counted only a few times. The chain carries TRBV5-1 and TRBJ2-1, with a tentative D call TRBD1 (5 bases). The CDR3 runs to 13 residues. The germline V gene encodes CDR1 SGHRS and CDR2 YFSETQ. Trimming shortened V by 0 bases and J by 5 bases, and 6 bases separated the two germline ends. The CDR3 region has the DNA TGCGCCAGCAGCTTGGGGGGCGACAATGAGCAGTTCTTC. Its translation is CASSLGGDNEQFF.

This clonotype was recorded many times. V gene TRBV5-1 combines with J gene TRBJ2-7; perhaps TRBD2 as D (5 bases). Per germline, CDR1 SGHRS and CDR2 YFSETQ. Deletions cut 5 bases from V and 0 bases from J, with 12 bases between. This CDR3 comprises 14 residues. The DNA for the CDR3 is TGCGCCAGCAGAGGAGCGGTAGACTCCTACGAGCAGTACTTC. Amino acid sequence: CASRGAVDSYEQYF.

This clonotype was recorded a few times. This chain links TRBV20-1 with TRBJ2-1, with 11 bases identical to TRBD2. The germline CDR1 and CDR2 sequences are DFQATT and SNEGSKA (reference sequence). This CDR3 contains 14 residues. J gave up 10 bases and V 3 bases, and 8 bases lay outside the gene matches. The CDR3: CSASGVSGGGEQFF. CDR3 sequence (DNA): TGCAGTGCTAGCGGTGTTAGCGGGGGGGGCGAGCAGTTCTTC.

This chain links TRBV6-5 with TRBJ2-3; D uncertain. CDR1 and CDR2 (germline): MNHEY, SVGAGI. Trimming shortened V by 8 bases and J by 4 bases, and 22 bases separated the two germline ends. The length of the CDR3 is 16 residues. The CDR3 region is CASRRRAPRSPDTQYF. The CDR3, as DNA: TGTGCCAGCCGAAGACGGGCGCCTAGGTCCCCAGATACGCAGTATTTT.

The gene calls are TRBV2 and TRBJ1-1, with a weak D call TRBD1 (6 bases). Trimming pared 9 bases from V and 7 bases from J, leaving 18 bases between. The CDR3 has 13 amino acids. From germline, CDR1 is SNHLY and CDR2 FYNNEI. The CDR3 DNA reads TGTGCCAGGACTACAGGGAGTGGAGATGAAGCTTTCTTT. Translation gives CARTTGSGDEAFF.

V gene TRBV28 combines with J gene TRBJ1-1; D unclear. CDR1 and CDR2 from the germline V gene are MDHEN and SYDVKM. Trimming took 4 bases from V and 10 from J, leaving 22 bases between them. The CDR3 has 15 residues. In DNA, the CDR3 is TGTGCCAGCAGTTCGCTCCCTTCCGGGAGCGCGGGAGCTTTCTTT. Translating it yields CASSSLPSGSAGAFF.

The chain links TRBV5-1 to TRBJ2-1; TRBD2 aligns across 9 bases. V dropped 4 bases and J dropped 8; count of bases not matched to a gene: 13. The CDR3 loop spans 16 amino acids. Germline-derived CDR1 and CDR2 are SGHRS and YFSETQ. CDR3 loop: CASSPPSGEPGDEQFF. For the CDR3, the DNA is TGCGCCAGCAGCCCACCTAGCGGGGAGCCCGGCGATGAGCAGTTCTTC.

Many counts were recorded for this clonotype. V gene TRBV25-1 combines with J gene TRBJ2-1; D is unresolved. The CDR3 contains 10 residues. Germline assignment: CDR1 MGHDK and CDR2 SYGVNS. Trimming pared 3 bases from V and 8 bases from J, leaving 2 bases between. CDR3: CASSDDEQFF. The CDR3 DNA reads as TGTGCCAGCAGTGATGATGAGCAGTTCTTC.

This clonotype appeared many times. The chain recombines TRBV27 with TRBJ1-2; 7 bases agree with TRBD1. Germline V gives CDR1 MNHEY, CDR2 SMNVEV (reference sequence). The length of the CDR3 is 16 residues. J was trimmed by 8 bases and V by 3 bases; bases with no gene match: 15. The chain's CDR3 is CASSFAGTNHRGGYTF. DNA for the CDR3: TGTGCCAGCAGTTTCGCCGGGACGAACCACAGGGGCGGCTACACCTTC.

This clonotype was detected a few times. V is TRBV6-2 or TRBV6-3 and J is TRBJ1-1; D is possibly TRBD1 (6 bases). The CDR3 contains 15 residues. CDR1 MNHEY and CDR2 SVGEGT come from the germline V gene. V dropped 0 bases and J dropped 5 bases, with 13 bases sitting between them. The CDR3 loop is CASSYSSQGRTEAFF. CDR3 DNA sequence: TGTGCCAGCAGTTACTCGTCGCAGGGGAGGACTGAAGCTTTCTTT.

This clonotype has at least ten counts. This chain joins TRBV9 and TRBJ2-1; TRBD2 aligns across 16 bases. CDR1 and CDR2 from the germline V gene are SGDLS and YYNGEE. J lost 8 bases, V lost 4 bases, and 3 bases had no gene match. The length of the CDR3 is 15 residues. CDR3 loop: CASSWGLAGGDEQFF. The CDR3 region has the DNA TGTGCCAGCAGCTGGGGACTAGCGGGAGGGGATGAGCAGTTCTTC.

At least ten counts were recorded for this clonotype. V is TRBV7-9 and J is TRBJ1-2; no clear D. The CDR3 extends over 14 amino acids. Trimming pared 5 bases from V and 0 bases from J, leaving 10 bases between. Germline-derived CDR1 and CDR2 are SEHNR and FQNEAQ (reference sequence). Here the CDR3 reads CASSPDRPNYGYTF. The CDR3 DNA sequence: TGTGCCAGCAGCCCCGACCGACCTAACTATGGCTACACCTTC.

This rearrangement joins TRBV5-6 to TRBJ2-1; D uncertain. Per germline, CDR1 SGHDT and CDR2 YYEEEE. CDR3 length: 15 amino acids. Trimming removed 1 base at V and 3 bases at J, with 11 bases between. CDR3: CASSLYTIYYNEQFF. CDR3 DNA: TGTGCCAGCAGCTTGTATACGATTTACTACAATGAGCAGTTCTTC.

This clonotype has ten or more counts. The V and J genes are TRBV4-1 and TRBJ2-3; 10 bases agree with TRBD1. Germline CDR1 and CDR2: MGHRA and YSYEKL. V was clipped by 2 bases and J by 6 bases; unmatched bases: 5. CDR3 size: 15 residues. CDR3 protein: CASSQQGQGRDTQYF. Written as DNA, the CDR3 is TGCGCCAGCAGCCAACAGGGACAGGGGAGGGATACGCAGTATTTT.

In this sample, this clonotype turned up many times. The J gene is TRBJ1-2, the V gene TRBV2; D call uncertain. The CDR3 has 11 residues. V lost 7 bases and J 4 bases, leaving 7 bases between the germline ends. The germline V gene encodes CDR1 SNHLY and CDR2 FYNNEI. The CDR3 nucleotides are TGTGCCAGCACGAGGGTCTATGGCTACACCTTC. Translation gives CASTRVYGYTF.

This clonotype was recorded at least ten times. CDR3 sequence: CSARLGAGYGYTF. The CDR3 DNA is TGCAGTGCTAGGCTGGGGGCAGGGTATGGCTACACCTTC. The V and J genes are TRBV20-1 and TRBJ1-2; a possible D gene is TRBD1 (6 bases). The CDR3 consists of 13 residues. V was trimmed by 3 bases and J by 5 bases, leaving 13 bases between them. Looked up from germline, CDR1 is DFQATT and CDR2 is SNEGSKA (reference sequence).

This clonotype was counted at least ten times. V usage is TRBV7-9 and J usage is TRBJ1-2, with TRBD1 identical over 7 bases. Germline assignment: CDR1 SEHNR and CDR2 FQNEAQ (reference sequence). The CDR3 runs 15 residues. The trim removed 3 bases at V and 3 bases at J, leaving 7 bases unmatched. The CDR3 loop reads CASSFKFGQDYGYTF. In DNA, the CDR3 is TGTGCCAGCAGCTTCAAGTTCGGACAGGACTATGGCTACACCTTC.

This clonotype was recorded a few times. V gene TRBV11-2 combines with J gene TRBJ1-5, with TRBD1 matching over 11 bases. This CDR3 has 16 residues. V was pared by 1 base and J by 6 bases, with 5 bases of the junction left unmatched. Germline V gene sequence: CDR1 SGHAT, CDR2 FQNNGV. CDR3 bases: TGTGCCAGCAGCTTAGGACGGACAGGGGGCGGTCAGCCCCAGCATTTT. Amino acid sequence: CASSLGRTGGGQPQHF.

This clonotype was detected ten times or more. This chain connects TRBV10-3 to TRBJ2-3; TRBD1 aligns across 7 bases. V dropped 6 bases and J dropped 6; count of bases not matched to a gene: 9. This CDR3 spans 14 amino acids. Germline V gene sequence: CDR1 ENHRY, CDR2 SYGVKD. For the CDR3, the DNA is TGTGCCATCAGGACGACAGGGCCGGGGGATACGCAGTATTTT. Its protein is CAIRTTGPGDTQYF.